The entry below gives a single T cell receptor (beta chain) sequence along with its context. Its antigen is not known. Trimming removed 1 base at V and 4 bases at J, with 15 bases between. CDR3 length: 16 residues. Germline assignment: CDR1 SGHRS and CDR2 YFSETQ. This sample is drawn from a study of shared clonotypes between healthy human individuals. About the study: The study used three CD4 naive, three CD4 memory, two CD8 naive and one CD8 memory plate per donor.

Assay used: immunoSEQ multiplex PCR; TCRdb lists only in-frame clones, some missing. The sample includes about 990,000 clones, around 78% of them seen just once. Study-wide results and caveats: Clonotypes shared by all four sorted-subset donors had higher generation probabilities than non-shared clonotypes.

The sample taken for sequencing was memory CD4+ T cells from PBMCs. The subset denotes: CD45RA-negative fraction. The TCR sequence derives from a man aged 18 to 30 in good health. Some clones in this sample may be carry-over from other donors' samples. The rearrangement uses TRBV5-1 and TRBJ1-3; D may be TRBD1 (6 bases). The CDR3 DNA reads as TGCGCCAGCAGCTTGTCAGGGGTGGATCAGGGAAACACCATATATTTT. Protein: CASSLSGVDQGNTIYF.